These T cell receptor beta chains were read from a single sample in a study of cytomegalovirus exposure and HLA in healthy donors. Profiled with immunoSEQ multiplex PCR; TCRdb holds only in-frame clones, not every one. In the table there are roughly 120,000 clones, 50% to 65% of which are singletons. The sequenced sample consisted of PBMCs. These receptors came from a man aged 35 to 55 in good health and CMV-seropositive. Each CDR3 is given with its conserved first and last residue. Part of the rows lack a size; the others show once, few, many or a class for expanded clones.

CDR3aa	len	abundance	v_gene
CASSLGLVGINNSPLHF	17	-	TRBV5-4
CASSPARGLGQPQHF	15	-	TRBV18
CASSIGSPEAFF	12	-	TRBV19
CASRAQGQPQHF	12	-	TRBV6-1
CATGGSGNTIYF	12	-	TRBV10-3
CSVEVQVQETQYF	13	-	TRBV29-1
CASSIGGEAQYF	12	-	TRBV19
CASSIGQQDTQYF	13	once	TRBV11-2
CASSLYGAFKEKLFF	15	many	TRBV7-9
CASSGTVDSYEQYF	14	few	TRBV6-1
CASSLRRGLAGVVEQFF	17	-	TRBV14
CSLGRGVETQYF	12	-	TRBV29-1
CASSTSGIPYNEQFF	15	few	TRBV6-5
CASSSYLRTGMNTEAFF	17	-	TRBV5-1
CASSESSGAPYEQYF	15	-	TRBV10-2
CASSLSPLDRAGNTEAFF	18	-	TRBV4-1
CASSPARITDTQYF	14	-	TRBV11-3
CASTRGGYYEQYF	13	few	TRBV7-2
CASSYPPGGTYEQYF	15	once	TRBV6-6
CASSLQGDQPQHF	13	-	TRBV7-9
CASSLQSGRLSYEQYF	16	-	TRBV7-8
CASSQVTGWPYEQYF	15	few	TRBV23-1
CASSPSSTSGGVTYNEQFF	19	-	TRBV5-8
CASSYEIWDRQQYF	14	few	TRBV27
CASSLLGGNDEQFF	14	-	TRBV13
CASSLANRENTIYF	14	-	TRBV5-1
CASRDPLSGISYEQYF	16	-	TRBV6-6
CASSRGWENTEAFF	14	-	TRBV27
CASRSGQTYQPQHF	14	-	TRBV2
CASSQVGGTDTQYF	14	once	TRBV4-1
CSVGTSGRDTQYF	13	-	TRBV29-1
CASSLGDRLDGYTF	14	-	TRBV7-2
CASREGHYGYTF	12	few	TRBV28
CASSYSTRDTQYF	13	-	TRBV6-5
CASSPIQGASEAFF	14	once	TRBV28
CASSPQVPRETQYF	14	-	TRBV5-6
CASSAGTGVETQYF	14	-	TRBV9
CASSKRDRGLKTQYF	15	-	TRBV21-1
CASTRDRAQGEQYF	14	-	TRBV6-1
CASRGQTRTGELFF	14	-	TRBV7-2
CASRDRLNTGELFF	14	-	TRBV2
CAWRSRGTGANVLTF	15	-	TRBV30
CASSLDSSVWVSYEQYF	17	-	TRBV5-6
CASSPPGNEQFF	12	once	TRBV6-5
CASSLVGSAGGLEQYF	16	once	TRBV5-1
CASSRQGRETQYF	13	-	TRBV18
CASSLSGRPAGEQYF	15	-	TRBV5-1
CASSVGTVAASDSNQPQHF	19	-	TRBV2
CASSYSGQSYEQYF	14	-	TRBV27
CASSSKPVHGGGGEETQYF	19	-	TRBV21-1
CASSEGTAGWGTQYF	15	few	TRBV5-1
CASSPGTGGGYGYTF	15	-	TRBV6-4
CASNHRGKNTEAFF	14	-	TRBV6-1
CASSEAFREYRGEQYF	16	few	TRBV6-1
CASSPGGHENYGYTF	15	-	TRBV5-1
CASIHTGGIYEQYF	14	-	TRBV5-6
CSVERDGQGGTQYF	14	few	TRBV29-1
CASTSRGDNYGYTF	14	once	TRBV5-1
CASSESGISYNEQFF	15	few	TRBV5-1